Each of the 15 T cell receptor beta chains below was sequenced from the same sample in a study of cytomegalovirus exposure and HLA in healthy donors. PCR was performed using 60 Vbeta and 13 Jbeta primers. Repertoires were generated with immunoSEQ multiplex PCR, while TCRdb's copy carries only in-frame clones and drops some. The sample comprises roughly 180,000 clones, 65% to 85% of which are singletons, and around 1.4% rests with the top ten. The sample consisted of PBMCs. Receptors originate from a girl between 10 and 17 years old in good health and CMV-seropositive.

The chain combines TRBV19 with TRBJ2-3; TRBD2 matches 10 bases. With 6 bases clipped from V and 2 bases from J, the junction kept 8 bases outside the gene matches. Germline-derived CDR1 and CDR2 are LNHDA and SQIVND (reference sequence). This CDR3 contains 16 residues. CDR3 DNA: TGTGCCAGTAGCCACCTACTAGCGGGGTTCACAGATACGCAGTATTTT. Translation: CASSHLLAGFTDTQYF.

Here the CDR3 reads CASSLAAGTSGYF. In DNA, the CDR3 is TGTGCCAGCAGCTTGGCTGCCGGGACATCAGGTTATTTT. This chain uses TRBV5-5 with TRBJ2-3, with D tentatively TRBD1 (6 bases). The V gene lost 0 bases and the J gene lost 15 bases, with 17 bases spanning the gap. The CDR3 is 13 amino acids. CDR1 and CDR2 from the germline V gene are SGHKS and YYEKEE (reference sequence).

This clone was counted only a few times. V and J are TRBV4-1 and TRBJ1-6, with D tentatively TRBD1 (5 bases). V lost 0 bases and J lost 5, with 8 bases in between. The CDR3 is 15 residues long. CDR1 and CDR2 from the germline V gene are MGHRA and YSYEKL. The CDR3 DNA reads TGCGCCAGCAGCCAAGATCCAGGGAATAATTCACCCCTCCACTTT. Amino acids: CASSQDPGNNSPLHF.

The chain employs TRBV11-2 and TRBJ2-1; TRBD1 aligns across 7 bases. Looked up from germline, CDR1 is SGHAT and CDR2 is FQNNGV. Losses at the gene ends were 4 bases for V and 4 bases for J; bases not matched to a gene: 10. This CDR3 region has 16 residues. As DNA, the CDR3 is TGTGCCAGCAGCTGGGGACAGTTGGGACGTTACAATGAGCAGTTCTTC. It translates to CASSWGQLGRYNEQFF.

The V gene is TRBV6-5, the J gene TRBJ2-7; 8 bases are shared with TRBD2. V was clipped by 8 bases and J by 0 bases; unmatched bases: 3. Germline V gene lookup returns CDR1 MNHEY and CDR2 SVGAGI. CDR3 size: 13 residues. CDR3 sequence reads: CASHLAGSYEQYF. The CDR3 bases are TGTGCCAGCCATCTAGCGGGCTCCTACGAGCAGTACTTC.

This chain uses TRBV29-1 with TRBJ2-3, with 7 bases fitting TRBD1. The length of the CDR3 is 15 residues. Germline V gives CDR1 SQVTM, CDR2 ANQGSEA. V lost 3 bases and J lost 4; bases outside the gene matches: 10. The chain's CDR3 is CSVDPTGMPSDTQYF. The DNA of the CDR3 is TGCAGCGTTGATCCGACAGGGATGCCGTCAGATACGCAGTATTTT.

CDR3 nucleotide sequence: TGTGCCAGCAGCATGGTGCGCGGGAGGTTGAACGAGCAGTACTTC. This sequence encodes CASSMVRGRLNEQYF. The chain carries TRBV5-4 and TRBJ2-7; 8 nucleotides match TRBD2. CDR3 length equals 15 residues. V lost 4 bases to trimming and J lost 5 bases; unmatched junction nucleotides: 11. The germline V gene encodes CDR1 SGHNT and CDR2 YYREEE (reference sequence).

As DNA, the CDR3 is TGTGCCAGCGAAGCGGGGGCCACGGGGAATGAAAAACTGTTTTTT. Its protein is CASEAGATGNEKLFF. The chain has TRBV18 and TRBJ1-4, with a tentative D call TRBD1 (6 bases). CDR3 size: 15 residues. The V end lost 8 bases, the J end lost 5 bases, and 18 bases lay between the germline ends. Germline CDR1 is KGHSH and CDR2 is LQKENI.

This sequence joins TRBV27 and TRBJ2-3; 7 bases align to TRBD1. The CDR3 is 15 amino acids. Germline loops: CDR1 MNHEY, CDR2 SMNVEV (reference sequence). V lost 7 bases and J lost 1; bases outside the gene matches: 8. The DNA for the CDR3 is TGTGCCAGCAACGACAGGGAAGGGGGCACAGATACGCAGTATTTT. The encoded protein is CASNDREGGTDTQYF.

This chain links TRBV19 with TRBJ1-1, with a weak D call TRBD1 (5 bases). The V gene's germline CDR1 is LNHDA and CDR2 SQIVND (reference sequence). The length of the CDR3 is 12 residues. Trimming took off 8 bases at V and 11 bases at J, with 18 bases between the two ends. In nucleotides, the CDR3 is TGTGCCAGTGGCCCACGGCAGGGAGGCGCTTTCTTT. Translation: CASGPRQGGAFF. Together with reference TRBV19 and TRBJ1-1, the CDR3 gives the full variable domain: DGGITQSPKYLFRKEGQNVTLSCEQNLNHDAMYWYRQDPGQGLRLIYYSQIVNDFQKGDIAEGYSVSREKKESFPLTVTSAQKNPTAFYLCASGPRQGGAFFGQGTRLTVV.

This rearrangement joins TRBV11-2 to TRBJ2-5; D might be TRBD2 (6 bases). CDR1 is SGHAT and CDR2 is FQNNGV in the germline V gene. The V end lost 4 bases, the J end lost 7 bases, and 25 bases lay between the germline ends. This CDR3 contains 17 residues. CDR3 residues: CASSSPGRDRGGGTQYF. CDR3 coding DNA: TGTGCCAGCAGCTCGCCCGGGCGGGACCGAGGAGGAGGGACCCAGTACTTC. Supplemented by reference TRBV11-2 and TRBJ2-5, the full variable domain reads EAGVAQSPRYKIIEKRQSVAFWCNPISGHATLYWYQQILGQGPKLLIQFQNNGVVDDSQLPKDRFSAERLKGVDSTLKIQPAKLEDSAVYLCASSSPGRDRGGGTQYFGPGTRLLVL.

This clone was detected only once. Additional DNA sequences in this sample encode the identical CDR3. The V call is TRBV5-1, the J call TRBJ2-3, with D possibly being TRBD1 (6 bases). The CDR3 spans 15 residues. Germline CDR1 SGHRS, CDR2 YFSETQ. The V and J ends lost 2 bases and 3 bases respectively, with 13 bases between them. In DNA, the CDR3 is TGCGCCAGCAGCTTCTCAGGGGCTTCGACAGATACGCAGTATTTT. Translated: CASSFSGASTDTQYF.

The chain is built from TRBV27 and TRBJ2-7; 14 bases match TRBD2. The ends lost 8 bases at V and 4 bases at J; junction bases unmatched: 16. CDR1 MNHEY and CDR2 SMNVEV come from the germline V gene (reference sequence). The CDR3 spans 18 residues. The CDR3 reads CASGGAGTSGRGGYEQYF. The DNA of the CDR3 is TGTGCCAGCGGTGGGGCCGGGACTAGCGGGAGAGGCGGATACGAGCAGTACTTC.

The CDR3 here is CSVVGPGTGGPEAFF. The CDR3 coding sequence is TGCAGCGTTGTGGGGCCGGGGACAGGGGGTCCTGAAGCTTTCTTT. J is TRBJ1-1 and V is TRBV29-1; 11 nucleotides line up with TRBD1. V was pared by 4 bases and J by 6 bases, with 10 bases of the junction left unmatched. The CDR3 extends over 15 amino acids. CDR1 and CDR2 (germline): SQVTM, ANQGSEA.

As concerns this clone: The junction departs from the called germline gene at one end, perhaps through a read error. V is TRBV7-7 and J is TRBJ2-1; D is ambiguous. Per germline, CDR1 SSHAT and CDR2 FNYEAQ (reference sequence). This CDR3 is built from 14 residues. For the CDR3, the DNA is TGTGCTAGCAGCTTAGGTTTGGGCGAAAATGAGCAGTTCTTC. This translates into CASSLGLGENEQFF.